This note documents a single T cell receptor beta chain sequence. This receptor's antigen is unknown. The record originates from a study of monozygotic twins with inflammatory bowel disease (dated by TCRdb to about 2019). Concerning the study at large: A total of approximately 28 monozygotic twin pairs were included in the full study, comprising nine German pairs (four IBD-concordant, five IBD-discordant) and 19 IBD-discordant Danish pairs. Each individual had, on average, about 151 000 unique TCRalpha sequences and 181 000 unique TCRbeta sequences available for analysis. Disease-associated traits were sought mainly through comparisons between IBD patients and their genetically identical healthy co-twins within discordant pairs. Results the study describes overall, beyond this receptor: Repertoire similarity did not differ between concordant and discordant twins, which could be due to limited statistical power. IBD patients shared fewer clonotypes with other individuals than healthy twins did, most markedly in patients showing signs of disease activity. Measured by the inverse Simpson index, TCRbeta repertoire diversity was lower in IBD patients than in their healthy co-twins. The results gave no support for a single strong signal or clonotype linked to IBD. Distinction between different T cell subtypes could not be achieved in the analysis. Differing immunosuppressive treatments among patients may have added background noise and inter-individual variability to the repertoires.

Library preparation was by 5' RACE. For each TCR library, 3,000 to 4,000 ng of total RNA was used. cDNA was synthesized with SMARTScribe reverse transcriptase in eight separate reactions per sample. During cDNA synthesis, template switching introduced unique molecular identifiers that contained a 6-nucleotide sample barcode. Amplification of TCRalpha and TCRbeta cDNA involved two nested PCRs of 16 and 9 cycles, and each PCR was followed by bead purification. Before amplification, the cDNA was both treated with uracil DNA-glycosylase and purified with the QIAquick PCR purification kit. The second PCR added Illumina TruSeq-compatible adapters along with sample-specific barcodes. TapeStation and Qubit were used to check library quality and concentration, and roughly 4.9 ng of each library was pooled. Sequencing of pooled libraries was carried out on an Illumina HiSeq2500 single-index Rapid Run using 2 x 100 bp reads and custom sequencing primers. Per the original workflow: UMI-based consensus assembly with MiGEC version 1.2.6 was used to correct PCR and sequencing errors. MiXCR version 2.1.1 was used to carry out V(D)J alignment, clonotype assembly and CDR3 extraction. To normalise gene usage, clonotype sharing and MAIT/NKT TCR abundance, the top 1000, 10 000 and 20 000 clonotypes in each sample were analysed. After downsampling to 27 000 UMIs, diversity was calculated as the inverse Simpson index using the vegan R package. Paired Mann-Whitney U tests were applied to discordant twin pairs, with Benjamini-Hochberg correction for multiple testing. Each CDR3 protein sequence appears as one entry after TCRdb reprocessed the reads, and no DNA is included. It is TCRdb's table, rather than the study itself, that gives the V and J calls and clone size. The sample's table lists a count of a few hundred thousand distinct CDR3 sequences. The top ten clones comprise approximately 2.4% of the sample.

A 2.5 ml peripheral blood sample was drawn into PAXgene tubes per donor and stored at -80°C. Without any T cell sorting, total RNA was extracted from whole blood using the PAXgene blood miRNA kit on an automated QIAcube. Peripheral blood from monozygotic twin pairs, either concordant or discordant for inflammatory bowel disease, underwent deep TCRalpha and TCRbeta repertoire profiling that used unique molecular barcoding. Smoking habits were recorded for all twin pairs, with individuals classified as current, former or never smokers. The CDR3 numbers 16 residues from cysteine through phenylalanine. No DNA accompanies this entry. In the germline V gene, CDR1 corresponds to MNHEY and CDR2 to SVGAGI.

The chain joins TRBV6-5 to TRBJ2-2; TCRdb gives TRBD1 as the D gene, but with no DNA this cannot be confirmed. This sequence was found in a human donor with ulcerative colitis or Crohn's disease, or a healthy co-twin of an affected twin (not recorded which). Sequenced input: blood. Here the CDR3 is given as CASSYSGTGLTGELFF.